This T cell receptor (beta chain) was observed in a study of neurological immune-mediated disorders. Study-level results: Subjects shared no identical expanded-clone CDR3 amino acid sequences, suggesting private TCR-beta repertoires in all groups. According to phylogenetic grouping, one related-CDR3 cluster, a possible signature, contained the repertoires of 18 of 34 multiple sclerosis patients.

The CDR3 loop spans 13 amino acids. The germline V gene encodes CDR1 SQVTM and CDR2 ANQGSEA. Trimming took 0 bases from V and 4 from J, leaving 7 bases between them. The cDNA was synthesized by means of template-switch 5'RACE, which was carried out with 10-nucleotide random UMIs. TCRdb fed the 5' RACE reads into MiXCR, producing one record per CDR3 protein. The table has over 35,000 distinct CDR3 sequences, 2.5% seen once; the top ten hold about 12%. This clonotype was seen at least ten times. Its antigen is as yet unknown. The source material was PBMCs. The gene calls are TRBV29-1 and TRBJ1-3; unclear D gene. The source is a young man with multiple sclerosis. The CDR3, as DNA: TGCAGCGTTGAAGACGCTCCCGGAAACACCATATATTTT. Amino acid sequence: CSVEDAPGNTIYF. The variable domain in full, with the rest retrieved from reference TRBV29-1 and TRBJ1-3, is SAVISQKPSRDICQRGTSLTIQCQVDSQVTMMFWYRQQPGQSLTLIATANQGSEATYESGFVIDKFPISRPNLTFSTLTVSNMSPEDSSIYLCSVEDAPGNTIYFGEGSWLTVV.